This T cell receptor beta chain was sequenced in a study of cytomegalovirus exposure and HLA in healthy donors. Broader study findings: A later analysis showed HLA-associated TCR beta chains outstripping equally common others in clonal expansion. Accurate prediction of most subjects' HLA-A and HLA-B alleles from TCR beta sequences was reported. Earlier analysis looked at TCR beta V segments, and most were productive about 87% or about 30% of the time. The study assumed roughly uniform donor sequencing depth for presence/absence analyses.

This CDR3 region has 17 residues. CDR1 SGHNT and CDR2 YYREEE come from the germline V gene (reference sequence). V was pared by 0 bases and J by 0 bases, with 6 bases of the junction left unmatched. Note on this clone: The antigen remains unidentified.

This PCR relied on a set of 60 Vbeta primers and 13 Jbeta primers. TCRdb keeps only in-frame clones here, not all; method: immunoSEQ multiplex PCR. Its listing shows approximately 110,000 clones. The specimen sequenced was PBMCs. The chain couples TRBV5-4 to TRBJ2-1; TRBD1 matches 7 bases. The TCR originated in a man aged 35 to 55 in good health and CMV-seronegative. The CDR3 region has the DNA TGTGCCAGCAGCTTGGCGGGACAGAGTAGCTCCTACAATGAGCAGTTCTTC. Translating gives CASSLAGQSSSYNEQFF. Filled out from reference TRBV5-4 and TRBJ2-1, the complete variable domain reads ETGVTQSPTHLIKTRGQQVTLRCSSQSGHNTVSWYQQALGQGPQFIFQYYREEENGRGNFPPRFSGLQFPNYSSELNVNALELDDSALYLCASSLAGQSSSYNEQFFGPGTRLTVL.